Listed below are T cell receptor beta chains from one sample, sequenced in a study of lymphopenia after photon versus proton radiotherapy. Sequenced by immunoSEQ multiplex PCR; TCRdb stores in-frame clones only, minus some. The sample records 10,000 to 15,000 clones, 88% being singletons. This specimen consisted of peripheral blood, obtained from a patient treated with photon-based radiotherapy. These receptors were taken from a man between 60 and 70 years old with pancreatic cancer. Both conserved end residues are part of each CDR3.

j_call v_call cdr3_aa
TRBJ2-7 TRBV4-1 CASSQVGGPAYEQYF
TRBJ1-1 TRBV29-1 CSVEGPATTEAFF
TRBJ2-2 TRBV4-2 CASSQLSHGTGELFF
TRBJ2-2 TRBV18 CASSNTQNTGELFF
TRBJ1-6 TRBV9 CASSVLGAGDSPLHF
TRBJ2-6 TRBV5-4 CASSVPLQASTGANVLTF
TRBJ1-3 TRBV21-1 CASSKGAETGNTIYF
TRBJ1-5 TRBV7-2 CASSLGRDNQPQHF
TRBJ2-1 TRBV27 CASSLFAGMPNEQFF
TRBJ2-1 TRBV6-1 CATSSGVSYNEQFF
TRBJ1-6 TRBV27 CASSLVNSPLHF
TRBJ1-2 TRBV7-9 CASSRPRGEQGDYGYTF
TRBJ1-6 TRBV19 CASSPSDRGNSPLHF
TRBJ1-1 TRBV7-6 CASSFTGVNTEAFF
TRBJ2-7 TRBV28 CASTLADRGYEQYF
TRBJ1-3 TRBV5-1 CASSLRDREPPGLSGNTIYF
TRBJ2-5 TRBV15 CATSRMGTIGETQYF
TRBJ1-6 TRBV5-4 CASSFRDKNSPLHF
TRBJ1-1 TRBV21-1 CASSIPRGPNTEAFF
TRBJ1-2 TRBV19 CASSTRGQIVYGYTF
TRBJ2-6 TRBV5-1 CASSFTGSPLSGANVLTF
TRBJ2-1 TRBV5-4 CASSQQTGGFYNEQFF
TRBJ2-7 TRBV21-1 CASSKGQGLLNEQYF
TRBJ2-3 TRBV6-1 CATYLRGLGDTQYF
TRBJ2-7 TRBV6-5 CASSYDRGYEQYF
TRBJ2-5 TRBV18 CASSPGNEETQYF
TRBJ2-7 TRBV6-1 CASSNPTGKYEQYF
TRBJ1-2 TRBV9 CASSKTETYGYTF
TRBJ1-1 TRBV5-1 CASSLFSGGNEAFF
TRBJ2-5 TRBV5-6 CASRELAVGGTQYF
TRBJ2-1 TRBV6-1 CASSELGLTQFF
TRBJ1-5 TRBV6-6 CASSSKDSQHF
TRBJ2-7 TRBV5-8 CASSEGQLYEQYF
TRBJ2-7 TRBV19 CASSRAQSSYEQYF
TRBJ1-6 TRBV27 CASSSRGMSSYNSPLHF
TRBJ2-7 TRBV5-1 CASSLEGSEQYF
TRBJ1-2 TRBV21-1 CASSKGGYTF
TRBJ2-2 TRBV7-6 CASSLGQANTGELFF
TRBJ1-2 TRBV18 CASSGLDRANYGYTF
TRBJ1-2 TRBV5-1 CASSLESGGYTF
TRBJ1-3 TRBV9 CASSLDGNSGNTIYF
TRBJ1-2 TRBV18 CASSPRTASGYTF
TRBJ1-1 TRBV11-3 CASSLAWGQLNTEAFF
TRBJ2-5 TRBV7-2 CASSFSETQYF
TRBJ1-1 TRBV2 CASKVSLTEAFF
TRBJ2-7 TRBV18 CASSPPGLGFGEQYF
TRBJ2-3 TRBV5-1 CASSNRQGSDTQYF
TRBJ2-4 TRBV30 CALKNRGAKNIQYF
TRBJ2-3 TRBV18 CASSPVGVAGVRTDTQYF
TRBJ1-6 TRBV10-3 CAISFNQNSPLHF
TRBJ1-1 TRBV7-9 CASSLASSEAFF
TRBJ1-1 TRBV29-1 CSAGAGWVDTEAFF